This T cell receptor (beta chain) originates from a study of T cell responses to AZD1222 COVID-19 vaccine. General study results and limits: A reported finding is that nearly half of spike-specific TCRs target unmutated variant regions. Only after the peak T cell response were repertoires sampled. Spike-specific TCR breadth and depth rose after two AZD1222 doses. The number of AZD1222 recipients seropositive at baseline was only six.

Germline V gives CDR1 SGHNT, CDR2 YYREEE (reference sequence). The CDR3 consists of 14 residues. Trimming took off 0 bases at V and 8 bases at J, with 12 bases between the two ends. A word on this clone: Its antigen is still unknown.

The method was immunoSEQ multiplex PCR; TCRdb's version includes in-frame clones alone and lacks a portion of them. Of about 94,000 clones listed, roughly 88% are singletons. This TCR was recovered from an adult who received the AZD1222 COVID-19 vaccine. The sample was peripheral blood, taken 28 days after the second AZD1222 dose. V gene TRBV5-4 combines with J gene TRBJ2-1; a weak D match, TRBD1 (5 bases). The CDR3 sequence: CASSLGPLGDEQFF. CDR3 bases: TGTGCCAGCAGCTTGGGGCCTCTAGGGGATGAGCAGTTCTTC.